This entry concerns a single TCR beta chain. Its antigen is still unknown. This record comes from a study of cytomegalovirus exposure and HLA in healthy donors. In the study overall: From donors who were HLA-typed, an early data release held approximately 80 million unique TCRs. Clustering assigned 81% of the approximately 370 genotyped donors to the Caucasian-associated ancestry cluster.

Primers: 60 Vbeta forward and 13 Jbeta reverse. Assay: immunoSEQ multiplex PCR; the TCRdb copy retains only in-frame clones and omits some. This sample carries 94,000 or so clones, more than 65% of them seen once, and the ten largest clones take approximately 8.9%. General study points: There were 150 or so TCR beta chains listed as cytomegalovirus-associated. Later analysis identified a missense DCLRE1C variant that was linked to TCR beta V- and J-gene trimming.

This CDR3 is built from 13 residues. The V gene's germline CDR1 is LNHDA and CDR2 SQIVND (reference sequence). Trimming took off 5 bases at V and 6 bases at J, with 13 bases between the two ends. This clonotype originated in a man in his sixties in good health and CMV-seronegative. The rearrangement uses TRBV19 and TRBJ1-1; unclear D gene. Sequencing was performed on PBMCs. The CDR3 bases are TGTGCCAGTAGTTCGGGAGTATTGGCTGAAGCTTTCTTT. Its protein is CASSSGVLAEAFF.